The 23 T cell receptor beta chains given below trace back to one sample, sequenced in a study of blood T cell repertoires in COVID-19. Here immunoSEQ multiplex PCR was the method, and the copy in TCRdb shows in-frame clones only, minus some. Of a few hundred thousand clones listed, 88% were seen once; the top ten hold approximately 1.8%. Sequencing was performed on peripheral blood. These receptors were collected from a man in his 70s with acute or convalescent COVID-19.

The chain combines TRBV6-6 with TRBJ1-1, with D uncertain. The CDR3 loop spans 13 amino acids. Germline CDR1 is MNHNY and CDR2 is SVGAGI (reference sequence). The ends were cut back, 6 bases at V and 2 bases at J, with 10 bases in the middle. The CDR3 sequence: CASRRGYNTEAFF. The CDR3 DNA reads as TGTGCCAGCAGACGGGGTTATAACACTGAAGCTTTCTTT.

This clone was counted a single time. The germline gene is not matched at one end of the junction; a read error may be the cause. This chain connects TRBV2 to TRBJ2-7; TRBD2 matches 10 bases. This CDR3 is 15 amino acids long. Germline V gene data show CDR1 as SNHLY and CDR2 as FYNNEI. The CDR3 DNA follows: TGTGCCAGCAGGGAAGTGGCTAGCGGGAGCTACGAGCAGTACTTC. Its protein product is CASREVASGSYEQYF.

Comment on this clone: This same CDR3 is encoded by further DNA sequences in the sample. The rearrangement links TRBV24-1 to TRBJ2-7; D is possibly TRBD1 (6 bases). Germline CDR1 and CDR2: KGHDR and SFDVKD. V gave up 9 bases and J gave up 1 base, with 12 bases separating them. This CDR3 is 13 amino acids long. CDR3 residues: CATQGTSSYEQYF. DNA of the CDR3: TGTGCCACCCAGGGGACGTCGTCCTACGAGCAGTACTTC.

The chain combines TRBV13 with TRBJ2-7, with 7 bases that match TRBD1. The CDR3 consists of 14 residues. Trimming cost V 5 bases and J 3 bases; bases outside gene matches: 7. The germline CDR1 and CDR2 sequences are PRHDT and FYEKMQ (reference sequence). CDR3 residues: CASSRSTGSYEQYF. The CDR3 DNA sequence: TGTGCCAGCAGCCGTTCGACAGGGAGCTACGAGCAGTACTTC.

The V gene is TRBV2, the J gene TRBJ2-2; TRBD1 agrees at 7 bases. Germline values: CDR1 SNHLY, CDR2 FYNNEI. This CDR3 is built from 14 residues. The V and J ends lost 8 bases and 1 base, in that order; junction bases with no gene match: 4. Here the CDR3 DNA reads TGTGCCAGCCAGGGACAGTTGAACACCGGGGAGCTGTTTTTT. Translating it yields CASQGQLNTGELFF.

This chain joins TRBV14 and TRBJ2-5, with a weak D call TRBD2 (5 bases). Germline assignment: CDR1 SGHDN and CDR2 FVKESK. Trimming left V 4 bases short and J 5 bases short, with 11 bases between. The CDR3 is 13 amino acids. CDR3 in amino acids: CASSLRTGETQYF. The CDR3 DNA follows: TGTGCCAGCAGCCTCCGGACTGGGGAGACCCAGTACTTC.

The chain is built from TRBV10-3 and TRBJ2-3; TRBD2 aligns across 10 bases. With 0 bases clipped from V and 0 bases from J, the junction kept 6 bases outside the gene matches. The CDR3 covers 18 residues. Germline V gene lookup returns CDR1 ENHRY and CDR2 SYGVKD. CDR3: CAISESKTSGISTDTQYF. Written as DNA, the CDR3 is TGTGCCATCAGTGAGTCGAAAACTAGCGGGATAAGCACAGATACGCAGTATTTT.

The chain employs TRBV6-5 and TRBJ1-6; no definite D call. Germline-derived CDR1 and CDR2 are MNHEY and SVGAGI. Trimming removed 4 bases at V and 0 bases at J, with 7 bases between. CDR3 length: 15 residues. Here the CDR3 reads CASSSTGSYNSPLHF. The CDR3 DNA follows: TGTGCCAGCAGTTCGACTGGCTCCTATAATTCACCCCTCCACTTT.

The genes are TRBV13 and TRBJ1-1; the D is unclear. The germline CDR1 and CDR2 sequences are PRHDT and FYEKMQ (reference sequence). Trimming pared 5 bases from V and 1 base from J, leaving 23 bases between. The CDR3 is 18 amino acids. Here the CDR3 reads CASSLRAGRLLANTEAFF. The CDR3, as DNA: TGTGCCAGCAGCCTAAGGGCCGGGAGATTGTTGGCGAACACTGAAGCTTTCTTT.

The chain combines TRBV18 with TRBJ1-5, with 9 bases matching TRBD1. The CDR3 has 14 amino acids. From germline, CDR1 is KGHSH and CDR2 LQKENI. V shed 3 bases, J shed 8 bases, and the junction held 5 bases outside the gene matches. For the CDR3, the DNA is TGTGCCAGCTCACCGACAGGGGGTACGGAGCCCCAGCATTTT. Translation: CASSPTGGTEPQHF.

J is TRBJ2-1 and V is TRBV6-6; 10 nucleotides match TRBD1. CDR1 and CDR2 (germline): MNHNY, SVGAGI (reference sequence). The CDR3 has 18 residues. V trimming: 5 bases; J trimming: 1 base; junction bases outside the gene matches: 11. This CDR3 reads CASSLTGGHRDSYNEQFF. The CDR3 DNA is TGTGCCAGCAGTCTGACAGGGGGCCACCGAGATTCCTACAATGAGCAGTTCTTC.

This clone was observed a few times. The rearrangement links TRBV4-2 to TRBJ2-1; the D gene is possibly TRBD1 (6 bases). Trimming took off 0 bases at V and 6 bases at J, with 15 bases between the two ends. The length of the CDR3 is 16 residues. Germline V gene data show CDR1 as LGHNA and CDR2 as YNFKEQ. The CDR3 region has the DNA TGTGCCAGCAGCCAAGATGGACAGAACCCCTTCAATGAGCAGTTCTTC. It is translated as CASSQDGQNPFNEQFF.

The rearrangement joins TRBV7-9 to TRBJ2-2, with 7 bases identical to TRBD1. Germline assignment: CDR1 SEHNR and CDR2 FQNEAQ (reference sequence). V trimming: 3 bases; J trimming: 2 bases; junction bases outside the gene matches: 3. The CDR3 consists of 15 residues. In nucleotides, the CDR3 is TGTGCCAGCAGCTTTACAGGGGTTAACACCGGGGAGCTGTTTTTT. Its translation: CASSFTGVNTGELFF.

This chain joins TRBV19 and TRBJ1-1, with 9 bases matching TRBD1. CDR1 is LNHDA and CDR2 is SQIVND in the germline V gene (reference sequence). V lost 10 bases and J lost 2; bases outside the gene matches: 14. CDR3 length equals 16 residues. This CDR3 is CATELGQGLRNTEAFF. As DNA, the CDR3 is TGTGCCACCGAACTTGGACAGGGGTTGAGAAACACTGAAGCTTTCTTT.

The genes are TRBV10-3 and TRBJ2-1; 7 bases are shared with TRBD1. The junction had 5 bases not matched to a gene; V was cut back by 8 bases and J by 4 bases. CDR3 length equals 13 residues. Per germline, CDR1 ENHRY and CDR2 SYGVKD. The CDR3 loop is CAIAGTEYNEQFF. The CDR3 bases are TGTGCCATCGCTGGGACAGAATACAATGAGCAGTTCTTC.

This chain links TRBV2 with TRBJ1-1, with 7 bases that match TRBD1. J lost 5 bases, V lost 8 bases, and 11 bases had no gene match. Germline V gene lookup returns CDR1 SNHLY and CDR2 FYNNEI. This CDR3 is 14 amino acids long. The CDR3 sequence: CASGVGGVGTEAFF. The CDR3 bases are TGTGCCAGCGGAGTAGGGGGCGTTGGTACTGAAGCTTTCTTT.

V and J are TRBV3-1 (or the pseudogene TRBV3-2) and TRBJ2-7; D not resolved. Between the trimmed V and J ends, which lost 3 bases and 6 bases, there was a span of 6 bases. The CDR3 length is 11 residues. CDR1 and CDR2 from the germline V gene are LGHDT and YNNKEL (reference sequence). The CDR3 DNA is TGTGCCAGCAGCCAGAACTCCGAGCAGTACTTC. Its protein is CASSQNSEQYF.

This clone was seen once. The chain couples TRBV24-1 to TRBJ2-2; 8 bases are shared with TRBD2. Per germline, CDR1 KGHDR and CDR2 SFDVKD. The J segment lost 5 bases and the V segment lost 4 bases, leaving 8 bases of the junction unmatched. The CDR3 runs to 16 residues. The CDR3 sequence is CATSDNSGIGTGELFF. CDR3 sequence (DNA): TGTGCCACCAGTGACAATAGCGGGATTGGGACCGGGGAGCTGTTTTTT.

The rearrangement joins TRBV28 to TRBJ2-7; TRBD1 matches 10 bases. Unmatched junction bases numbered 10, after V lost 5 bases and J lost 3 bases. Germline CDR1 MDHEN, CDR2 SYDVKM. The CDR3 loop spans 16 amino acids. The CDR3 here is CASSPPPGQGLYEQYF. The CDR3 bases are TGTGCCAGCAGTCCCCCGCCGGGACAGGGGCTCTACGAGCAGTACTTC.

The gene calls are TRBV5-8 and TRBJ1-2; perhaps TRBD1 as D (5 bases). Trimming removed 1 base at V and 8 bases at J, with 12 bases between. CDR1 is SGHTS, CDR2 YDEGEE, per germline. This CDR3 contains 13 residues. CDR3 protein: CASSLKAGNGYTF. For the CDR3, the DNA is TGTGCCAGCAGCTTGAAGGCAGGGAACGGCTACACCTTC. Full variable domain (missing parts from reference TRBV5-8 and TRBJ1-2): EAGVTQSPTHLIKTRGQQATLRCSPISGHTSVYWYQQALGLGLQFLLWYDEGEERNRGNFPPRFSGRQFPNYSSELNVNALELEDSALYLCASSLKAGNGYTFGSGTRLTVV.

The V and J genes are TRBV18 and TRBJ2-5; 7 nucleotides line up with TRBD1. The CDR3 contains 14 residues. J lost 5 bases, V lost 6 bases, and 9 bases had no gene match. Germline V gene data show CDR1 as KGHSH and CDR2 as LQKENI. The CDR3 region is CASSPGQVRETQYF. In DNA, the CDR3 is TGTGCCAGCTCTCCTGGACAGGTTCGGGAGACCCAGTACTTC.

About this clone itself: Other nucleotide sequences from this sample produce the same CDR3. V usage is TRBV19 and J usage is TRBJ2-7; 9 bases map to TRBD1. The CDR3 has 13 residues. V was pared by 9 bases and J by 2 bases, with 5 bases of the junction left unmatched. Germline assignment: CDR1 LNHDA and CDR2 SQIVND (reference sequence). CDR3 in DNA: TGTGCCAGCCGGGACAGGGAAACCTACGAGCAGTACTTC. This encodes CASRDRETYEQYF.

This CDR3 is CASVAARGPQHF. CDR3 nucleotides: TGTGCCTCCGTGGCGGCCCGGGGGCCCCAGCATTTT. This chain connects TRBV7-2 to TRBJ1-5; no clear D. This CDR3 spans 12 amino acids. The V end was cut by 11 bases, the J end by 9 bases, with 17 bases between. In germline, CDR1 is SGHTA, CDR2 FQGNSA.